This T cell receptor (beta chain) was captured by sequencing in a study of blood T cell repertoires in COVID-19 (dated by TCRdb to about 2020). Regarding the complete study: Collaborator samples came from the United States, Italy and Spain and covered acute and convalescent phases of COVID-19. The prospective study material was composed of cDNA or gDNA derived from T cells, B-cell-depleted T cells, or PBMCs. Subjects who had been exposed to COVID-19, were actively infected with it, or had recovered from it provided the deeply sampled blood TCRbeta repertoires that made up the dataset. The repertoires were released in a freely available public database meant as a resource for research on the immune response to SARS-CoV-2. The samples were drawn from two sources: the first 160 participants of the ongoing ImmuneRACE study, and 950 to 1,500 subjects contributed by 6 global collaborators. A de-identified subject ID, COVID-19 status, age in years and sex were almost always included in the sample metadata. HLA class I and class II types, where available, came from metadata supplied by the sample provider rather than from assay-based typing.

This clone was observed a single time. This receptor's antigen is unknown. No much larger clone is present one base from it, and per-base qualities are unavailable. Beyond this particular receptor, the publication reports: How much clinical and demographic metadata was included differed by source and by participant, and the metadata was provided uncurated.

The immunoSEQ Assay, a bias-controlled multiplex PCR, was used to amplify TCRbeta CDR3 regions from genomic DNA. As for how the authors treated the data: The number of nucleated cells in each sample was estimated from the amplification of reference gene primers within the assay. Sequence reads were collapsed and filtered to measure the absolute abundance of every unique TCRbeta CDR3 rearrangement. Productive Simpson clonality was computed per sample as the square root of Simpson's diversity index over productive rearrangements. Entries here come from immuneACCESS through TCRdb and include only in-frame sequences with V and J called. Some clones fail to appear in such tables; in the studies checked, an unresolved V gene covers under half of the shortfall, and the cause of the remainder is unknown. V and J calls and clone size are copied from that table; D and trimming were computed from the DNA. Counted in this sample were 150,000 to 200,000 clones; around 81% of them appeared once. The ten largest clones take up roughly 12% of the sample.

At one collaborating source in Seattle, patients were enrolled during active infection and were followed longitudinally through the course of disease. Whole blood was collected in K2EDTA tubes by collaborating institutions according to the institutions' own protocols. For TCRbeta analysis, collaborators shipped samples as frozen whole blood, isolated PBMCs, or DNA extracted from either of those sample types. V is reduced by 5 bases and J by 1 base, leaving a spacing of 8 bases between them. From cysteine to phenylalanine, the CDR3 is 13 amino acids long. The only DNA kept is the CDR3, 39 bases in frame from the first base. The germline V gene encodes CDR1 LNHDA and CDR2 SQIVND (reference sequence).

The chain links TRBV19 with TRBJ1-1; the D gene is possibly TRBD1, with 5 bases matching. This clonotype was sampled from an elderly woman with COVID-19, enrolled during active disease. The sample was peripheral blood. This receptor has the CDR3 CASSVTGNTEAFF. The nucleotides are TGTGCCAGTAGTGTTACAGGGAACACTGAAGCTTTCTTT.